This T cell receptor beta chain is from a study of blood T cell repertoires in COVID-19. On the study more broadly: PBMCs, B-cell-depleted T cells, or T cells were the source of the cDNA or gDNA that made up the material.

Original data processing: Amplification of reference gene primers provided the estimated nucleated cell counts. TCRdb keeps only in-frame clones here, not all; method: immunoSEQ multiplex PCR. The V and J calls and the clone size are those of that table, but D and trimming were determined from the DNA. The table shows around 150,000 clones, with around 85% occurring only once. The germline V gene has CDR1 MGHRA and CDR2 YSYEKL. The V and J ends lost 3 bases and 0 bases, in that order; junction bases with no gene match: 7. The CDR3 runs to 16 residues. The clonotype originates from a man aged 55 to 70 with active or convalescent COVID-19. Material for sequencing was peripheral blood. This chain links TRBV4-1 with TRBJ2-7; the match to TRBD2 covers 8 bases. CDR3 region: CASSHQSGGSSYEQYF. CDR3 DNA sequence: TGCGCCAGCAGCCATCAAAGCGGGGGAAGCTCCTACGAGCAGTACTTC.